These 3 T cell receptor beta chains share one sample of origin, sequenced in a study of T cell clonality in common variable immunodeficiency. Only in-frame clones appear in the TCRdb table, and some are missing; sequencing was by immunoSEQ multiplex PCR. Recorded here are about 52,000 clones, none singletons. Source material: peripheral blood mononuclear cells. These receptors all come from a person between 18 and 69 years old in good health.

The sample holds a few counts of this clone. The sequenced fragment ends 3 residues before the CDR3 boundary, so the rest is inferred from the germline J gene. This chain joins TRBV7-6 and TRBJ1-2; D not resolved. Per germline, CDR1 SGHVS and CDR2 FNYEAQ. The CDR3 runs 13 residues. The DNA read from the CDR3 is TGTGCCAGCAGACCTAGCAGCACAGATACC. Residues: CASRPSSTDT. In full, the CDR3 is CASRPSSTDTYTF.

This clone was counted at least ten times. The read ends 3 residues shy of where the CDR3 ends; the end is completed using the germline J gene. The rearrangement links TRBV7-2 to TRBJ1-2; 7 bases are a match to TRBD1. The CDR3 sequence is 14 residues long. The germline V gene encodes CDR1 SGHTA and CDR2 FQGNSA. This CDR3 is CASSLGSGQLGYTF. The covered CDR3 bases are TGTGCCAGCAGCTTAGGGTCGGGACAGTTGGGC.

This clone was seen ten or more times. The CDR3 goes on 3 residues after the read ends, and that part is filled in from the germline J gene. The J gene is TRBJ2-1, the V gene TRBV6-2 or TRBV6-3, with 10 bases fitting TRBD2. CDR3 length: 16 residues. In germline, CDR1 is MNHEY, CDR2 SVGEGT. After removal of 2 bases from V and 8 bases from J, the junction contained 9 bases not matched to a gene. CDR3 DNA, as far as it was read: TGTGCCAGCAGTTACCGAGCGGGAGGGCCGCTCGATGAG. Translating gives CASSYRAGGPLDE. The whole CDR3 protein reads CASSYRAGGPLDEQFF.